A single sample gave rise to the 31 T cell receptor beta chains below, sequenced in a study of metastatic and nonmetastatic thyroid tumors. Patients underwent thyroid surgery, and none had received any treatment before it. MiXCR was used by TCRdb to re-call the PCR reads. This sample yields 15,000 to 20,000 clones, of which approximately 29% are seen a single time; around 25% belongs to the top ten. Sequencing used tumor tissue. The receptors come from a male donor with papillary thyroid cancer or a benign thyroid nodule (not recorded which). Some clones in this sample may be carry-over from other donors' samples.

This clone was seen ten or more times. The V call is TRBV10-2, the J call TRBJ1-2; 8 bases line up with TRBD1. This CDR3 has 13 amino acids. With 7 bases clipped from V and 7 bases from J, the junction kept 8 bases outside the gene matches. Germline CDR1 WSHSY, CDR2 SAAADI. Here the CDR3 reads CASTDRGGGGYTF. The CDR3 DNA sequence: TGCGCCAGCACCGACAGGGGAGGTGGTGGCTACACCTTC.

In the case of this clone: The same CDR3 also results from other DNA sequences found in this sample. The V call is TRBV28, the J call TRBJ1-3; no clear D. Trimming took off 2 bases at V and 2 bases at J, with 1 base between the two ends. This CDR3 contains 12 residues. Germline values: CDR1 MDHEN, CDR2 SYDVKM. The DNA for the CDR3 is TGTGCCAGCAGTTTAACTGGAAACACCATATATTTT. Amino acids: CASSLTGNTIYF.

This clone showed up just a few times. One junction end does not reproduce the germline sequence, and a read error may be involved. The chain uses TRBV6-1 and TRBJ1-5; D is possibly TRBD1 (6 bases). The germline V gene has CDR1 MNHNS and CDR2 SASEGT. This CDR3 is built from 13 residues. CDR3 sequence reads: CASSQGYNEPQHF. The CDR3 DNA is TGTGCCAGCAGCCAGGGGTACAATGAGCCCCAGCATTTT.

By sample fraction, this clone is medium-sized. The J gene is TRBJ2-2, the V gene TRBV19; D is ambiguous. Germline-derived CDR1 and CDR2 are LNHDA and SQIVND (reference sequence). Trimming stripped 3 bases from V and 4 bases from J, with 6 bases between. This CDR3 contains 13 residues. CDR3 DNA: TGTGCCAGTAGTATCGAGTTCACCGGGGAGCTGTTTTTT. This translates into CASSIEFTGELFF. The whole variable domain, remainder taken from reference TRBV19 and TRBJ2-2, is DGGITQSPKYLFRKEGQNVTLSCEQNLNHDAMYWYRQDPGQGLRLIYYSQIVNDFQKGDIAEGYSVSREKKESFPLTVTSAQKNPTAFYLCASSIEFTGELFFGEGSRLTVL.

V gene TRBV25-1 combines with J gene TRBJ2-7; D remains ambiguous. Germline CDR1 and CDR2: MGHDK and SYGVNS. This CDR3 spans 14 amino acids. The V gene lost 6 bases and the J gene lost 0 bases, with 12 bases spanning the gap. CDR3 nucleotide sequence: TGTGCCAGCAGCATTTCTAGGACCTCCTACGAGCAGTACTTC. Translating gives CASSISRTSYEQYF.

This clone was recorded a few times. The rearrangement joins TRBV5-1 to TRBJ1-4; TRBD1 might be the D (6 bases). This CDR3 has 14 residues. Germline V gene sequence: CDR1 SGHRS, CDR2 YFSETQ. V shed 3 bases and J shed 6 bases, with 12 bases lying between them. The CDR3 sequence is CASSSQGVDEKLFF. DNA for the CDR3: TGCGCCAGCAGCTCACAGGGAGTTGATGAAAAACTGTTTTTT. The full variable domain, with the rest looked up from reference TRBV5-1 and TRBJ1-4, is KAGVTQTPRYLIKTRGQQVTLSCSPISGHRSVSWYQQTPGQGLQFLFEYFSETQRNKGNFPGRFSGRQFSNSRSEMNVSTLELGDSALYLCASSSQGVDEKLFFGSGTQLSVL.

V gene TRBV6-2 or TRBV6-3 combines with J gene TRBJ2-7; D gene uncertain. This CDR3 contains 15 residues. Germline CDR1 MNHEY, CDR2 SVGEGT. Trimming took 3 bases from V and 3 from J, leaving 15 bases between them. The CDR3 loop is CASSYNLGPLYEQYF. Written as DNA, the CDR3 is TGTGCCAGCAGTTATAATTTAGGACCTCTCTACGAGCAGTACTTC.

This sequence joins TRBV6-1 and TRBJ1-5; tentative D call: TRBD1 (6 bases). Between the trimmed V and J ends, which lost 6 bases and 6 bases, there was a span of 15 bases. The CDR3 consists of 14 residues. From germline, CDR1 is MNHNS and CDR2 SASEGT. CDR3 sequence (DNA): TGTGCCAGCAGCCTACAGGGAGTGGGTCAGCCCCAGCATTTT. Amino acid sequence: CASSLQGVGQPQHF.

In its sample, this clone was seen many times. This may stem from a read error, because a much larger clone lies one nucleotide away. This chain uses TRBV28 with TRBJ2-7; D is uncertain. CDR3 length equals 10 residues. Germline values: CDR1 MDHEN, CDR2 SYDVKM. CDR3: CASGINEQCF. DNA of the CDR3: TGTGCCAGCGGTATTAACGAGCAGTGCTTC.

The V gene is TRBV5-1, the J gene TRBJ2-3; 9 bases are a match to TRBD2. The CDR3 runs 14 residues. The V and J ends lost 0 bases and 5 bases, in that order; junction bases with no gene match: 1. Germline V gene lookup returns CDR1 SGHRS and CDR2 YFSETQ. CDR3 nucleotides: TGCGCCAGCAGCTTGGGACTAGCGGTAGATACGCAGTATTTT. Translated: CASSLGLAVDTQYF.

The rearrangement uses TRBV4-1 and TRBJ2-7; D may be TRBD2 (7 bases). This CDR3 spans 13 amino acids. Deletions cut 1 base from V and 9 bases from J, with 13 bases between. The germline CDR1 and CDR2 sequences are MGHRA and YSYEKL. The CDR3 loop is CASSQVRGGLQYF. CDR3 nucleotides: TGCGCCAGCAGCCAAGTAAGGGGGGGCCTGCAGTACTTC.

The chain combines TRBV7-2 with TRBJ2-7; 12 bases fit TRBD2. CDR1 is SGHTA, CDR2 FQGNSA, per germline. The CDR3 runs to 17 residues. V gave up 3 bases and J gave up 4 bases; unmatched junction bases: 10. The CDR3 DNA reads TGTGCCAGCAGCTTGGCCCGACTAGCGGGAGTACCTTACGAGCAGTACTTC. Encoded protein: CASSLARLAGVPYEQYF.

This clone is labeled as medium-sized (0.01 to 0.1%). The same CDR3 can be traced to other DNA sequences in this sample. As DNA, the CDR3 is TGTGCCAGTAGCCCGGGACCCATGAACACTGAAGCTTTCTTT. It specifies CASSPGPMNTEAFF. The rearrangement links TRBV2 to TRBJ1-1; D possibly corresponds to TRBD1 (5 bases). Germline V lookup: CDR1 SNHLY, CDR2 FYNNEI. The CDR3 has 14 residues. Trimming took off 9 bases at V and 0 bases at J, with 14 bases between the two ends.

With regard to this clone: Mismatch with germline at one junction end may stem from a read error. The genes are TRBV27 and TRBJ2-7; D gene uncertain. The CDR3 is 13 amino acids. Germline loops: CDR1 MNHEY, CDR2 SMNVEV (reference sequence). The chain's CDR3 is CASSHASTYELYF. In nucleotides, the CDR3 is TGTGCCAGCAGTCACGCCAGTACCTACGAGCTGTACTTC.

Comments on this clone: Possible read error: a much larger clone is one base away. The chain recombines TRBV2 with TRBJ2-5; possible D gene TRBD2, 6 bases. There are 11 residues in the CDR3. Per the germline V gene, CDR1 is SNHLY and CDR2 is FYNNEI. V was shortened by 9 bases and J by 4 bases, with 9 bases between the two germline ends. For the CDR3, the DNA is TGTGCCAGAGTCGGGGGAGAGACCCAGTACTTC. Protein product: CARVGGETQYF.

This clone was recorded a few times. The CDR3 nucleotides are TGTGCCAGTACCGGGACACCCTATGGCTACACCTTC. As protein: CASTGTPYGYTF. The chain couples TRBV19 to TRBJ1-2; D is possibly TRBD1 (6 bases). V dropped 7 bases and J dropped 4 bases, with 10 bases sitting between them. Germline V lookup: CDR1 LNHDA, CDR2 SQIVND (reference sequence). The CDR3 spans 12 residues.

This clone has just a few counts. This chain uses TRBV2 with TRBJ1-3; D is undetermined. Between the trimmed V and J ends, which lost 7 bases and 0 bases, there was a span of 10 bases. Germline V lookup: CDR1 SNHLY, CDR2 FYNNEI. The CDR3 loop spans 14 amino acids. DNA of the CDR3: TGTGCCAGCAATCAGTTTAGCTCTGGAAACACCATATATTTT. Residues: CASNQFSSGNTIYF. Drawing the rest from reference TRBV2 and TRBJ1-3, the complete variable domain is EPEVTQTPSHQVTQMGQEVILRCVPISNHLYFYWYRQILGQKVEFLVSFYNNEISEKSEIFDDQFSVERPDGSNFTLKIRSTKLEDSAMYFCASNQFSSGNTIYFGEGSWLTVV.

The chain combines TRBV7-2 with TRBJ2-7; D unclear. Trimming cost V 7 bases and J 2 bases, with 15 bases left between them. Per germline, CDR1 SGHTA and CDR2 FQGNSA. The CDR3 covers 14 residues. CDR3 bases: TGTGCCAGCACCCCGGGCAGCGTAACCTACGAGCAGTACTTC. Its protein product is CASTPGSVTYEQYF. The variable domain in full, with the rest retrieved from reference TRBV7-2 and TRBJ2-7, is GAGVSQSPSNKVTEKGKDVELRCDPISGHTALYWYRQSLGQGLEFLIYFQGNSAPDKSGLPSDRFSAERTGGSVSTLTIQRTQQEDSAVYLCASTPGSVTYEQYFGPGTRLTVT.

In this sample, this clone turned up a few times. The chain couples TRBV6-1 to TRBJ2-1; D is perhaps TRBD1 (6 bases). The CDR3 has 14 residues. Germline V gene lookup returns CDR1 MNHNS and CDR2 SASEGT. Trimming cost V 5 bases and J 0 bases, with 8 bases left between them. CDR3 amino acids: CASSTGSSYNEQFF. CDR3 in DNA: TGTGCCAGCAGTACAGGGAGCTCCTACAATGAGCAGTTCTTC.

This clone was found a few times. The chain joins TRBV24-1 to TRBJ1-2; D ambiguous. V was clipped by 7 bases and J by 1 base, with 3 bases between them. There are 11 residues in the CDR3. Germline CDR1 is KGHDR and CDR2 is SFDVKD. The DNA of the CDR3 is TGTGCCACCAGCGATAACTATGGCTACACCTTC. Protein: CATSDNYGYTF.

The chain recombines TRBV19 with TRBJ1-2, with TRBD1 identical over 10 bases. Germline lookup yields CDR1 LNHDA and CDR2 SQIVND (reference sequence). V shed 7 bases, J shed 4 bases, and the junction held 15 bases outside the gene matches. CDR3 length: 17 residues. This CDR3 reads CASTPRSGTGVPYGYTF. CDR3 nucleotides: TGTGCCAGTACCCCCAGGAGCGGGACAGGGGTGCCCTATGGCTACACCTTC.

The V gene is TRBV20-1, the J gene TRBJ1-3, with D perhaps TRBD1 (5 bases). V lost 6 bases, J lost 2 bases, and 11 bases lay in between. Germline V lookup: CDR1 DFQATT, CDR2 SNEGSKA (reference sequence). CDR3 length: 13 residues. In DNA form, the CDR3 reads TGCAGTGCGGGGGGAGGGGCTGGAAACACCATATATTTT. Translated, it gives CSAGGGAGNTIYF.

The genes are TRBV6-1 and TRBJ2-2, with 15 bases aligning to TRBD2. The germline gives CDR1 MNHNS, CDR2 SASEGT. The V segment lost 8 bases and the J segment 5 bases; nucleotides outside the gene matches: 0. The CDR3 runs 14 residues. The CDR3 bases are TGTGCCAGCGGGACTAGCGGGAGGACCGGGGAGCTGTTTTTT. It encodes CASGTSGRTGELFF.

This clone was recorded at least ten times. The CDR3 protein is CASSESLSGAETQYF. The CDR3 DNA reads TGTGCCAGCAGTGAAAGCCTAAGTGGGGCAGAGACCCAGTACTTC. The rearrangement links TRBV6-2 or TRBV6-3 to TRBJ2-5, with D perhaps matching TRBD1 (5 bases). Germline values: CDR1 MNHEY, CDR2 SVGEGT. V lost 5 bases and J lost 4, with 17 bases in between. This CDR3 has 15 amino acids.

The sample holds many counts of this clone. The rearrangement uses TRBV14 and TRBJ2-6, with unresolved D. Germline CDR1 and CDR2: SGHDN and FVKESK. V gave up 4 bases and J gave up 0 bases, with 4 bases separating them. CDR3 length: 14 residues. This CDR3 is CASSPISGANVLTF. CDR3 DNA sequence: TGTGCCAGCAGCCCGATCTCTGGGGCCAACGTCCTGACTTTC.

The rearrangement links TRBV5-1 to TRBJ2-7, with a possible D match to TRBD1 (6 bases). V dropped 2 bases and J dropped 6 bases, with 15 bases sitting between them. Germline CDR1 SGHRS, CDR2 YFSETQ. The CDR3 extends over 14 amino acids. The CDR3 DNA is TGCGCCAGCAGCTTCGGACAGATTCCTGGCGAGCAGTACTTC. This sequence encodes CASSFGQIPGEQYF. The variable domain in full, with the rest retrieved from reference TRBV5-1 and TRBJ2-7, is KAGVTQTPRYLIKTRGQQVTLSCSPISGHRSVSWYQQTPGQGLQFLFEYFSETQRNKGNFPGRFSGRQFSNSRSEMNVSTLELGDSALYLCASSFGQIPGEQYFGPGTRLTVT.

The table lists this clone with many counts. The chain is built from TRBV7-9 and TRBJ2-7; tentative D call: TRBD1 (6 bases). V was cut by 5 bases and J by 4 bases, with 18 bases left in between. CDR1 is SEHNR and CDR2 is FQNEAQ in the germline V gene (reference sequence). This CDR3 is 15 amino acids long. In nucleotides, the CDR3 is TGTGCCAGCAGCAACACCAGGGGTGGCGGATACGAGCAGTACTTC. Translated: CASSNTRGGGYEQYF. The full variable domain, completed using reference TRBV7-9 and TRBJ2-7, is DTGVSQNPRHKITKRGQNVTFRCDPISEHNRLYWYRQTLGQGPEFLTYFQNEAQLEKSRLLSDRFSAERPKGSFSTLEIQRTEQGDSAMYLCASSNTRGGGYEQYFGPGTRLTVT.

The table lists this clone with many counts. Possible read error: a much larger clone is one base away. This chain links TRBV5-1 with TRBJ2-3; 9 nucleotides agree with TRBD2. The CDR3 runs 18 residues. Germline-derived CDR1 and CDR2 are SGHRS and YFSETQ. V dropped 2 bases and J dropped 2; count of bases not matched to a gene: 12. The CDR3 is CASSFGSGGPGITDTQYF. Written as DNA, the CDR3 is TGCGCCAGCAGCTTTGGTAGCGGGGGCCCGGGGATCACAGATACGCAGTATTTT.

In its sample, this clone was seen a few times. This chain uses TRBV28 with TRBJ1-6; D is possibly TRBD1 (6 bases). Trimming pared 8 bases from V and 9 bases from J, leaving 20 bases between. Germline-derived CDR1 and CDR2 are MDHEN and SYDVKM. The CDR3 covers 15 residues. In DNA form, the CDR3 reads TGTGCCAGCCTCAAAAGCGGGGGGGCCGGTTCACCCCTCCACTTT. Encoded protein: CASLKSGGAGSPLHF.

This CDR3 is CSARHGQETQYF. The CDR3 region has the DNA TGCAGTGCTAGACATGGACAAGAGACCCAGTACTTC. The chain has TRBV20-1 and TRBJ2-5; D is uncertain. Per germline, CDR1 DFQATT and CDR2 SNEGSKA (reference sequence). V was clipped by 2 bases and J by 2 bases, with 6 bases between them. The CDR3 extends over 12 amino acids.

This sequence joins TRBV30 and TRBJ2-3; no definite D call. The V end was cut by 4 bases, the J end by 0 bases, with 11 bases between. The length of the CDR3 is 14 residues. CDR1 is GTSNPN and CDR2 is SVGIG in the germline V gene (reference sequence). CDR3 residues: CAWTRSSSTDTQYF. CDR3 coding DNA: TGTGCCTGGACCAGGTCCTCTAGCACAGATACGCAGTATTTT.